This passage covers 16 T cell receptor beta chains from one sample sequenced in a study of T cell responses to AZD1222 COVID-19 vaccine. Measured with immunoSEQ multiplex PCR; TCRdb has only the in-frame clones, and not every one. This sample has 120,000 or so clones; 94% occur once, and the top ten carry 2.9%. The sequencing used peripheral blood, collected 28 days after the second AZD1222 dose. The receptors were gathered from an adult who received the AZD1222 COVID-19 vaccine.

J is TRBJ1-1 and V is TRBV10-1; no clear D. The CDR3 extends over 13 amino acids. Germline V lookup: CDR1 WNHNN, CDR2 SYGVQD (reference sequence). V was cut by 4 bases and J by 3 bases, with 9 bases left in between. In DNA form, the CDR3 reads TGCGCCAGCAGTGCGAGATTGGACACTGAAGCTTTCTTT. Translating gives CASSARLDTEAFF.

V usage is TRBV5-1 and J usage is TRBJ2-7, with 13 positions matching TRBD2. The V gene end was trimmed by 4 bases and the J gene end by 7 bases; junction bases not matched to a gene: 8. In germline, CDR1 is SGHRS, CDR2 YFSETQ. The CDR3 is made up of 15 amino acids. The CDR3 DNA reads TGCGCCAGCAGCACAACTAGCGGGGGGGCGATAGAGCAGTACTTC. The encoded protein is CASSTTSGGAIEQYF.

This clone has a single count. This chain links TRBV6-5 with TRBJ1-2; D call uncertain. V was clipped by 6 bases and J by 4 bases, with 15 bases between them. CDR1 MNHEY and CDR2 SVGAGI come from the germline V gene. The CDR3 length is 14 residues. The CDR3: CASRTWNSFYGYTF. The CDR3 bases are TGTGCCAGCAGGACGTGGAACTCGTTCTATGGCTACACCTTC.

The chain uses TRBV2 and TRBJ1-2, with unresolved D. The CDR3 has 14 amino acids. V shed 2 bases and J shed 1 base, with 8 bases lying between them. Germline lookup yields CDR1 SNHLY and CDR2 FYNNEI. This CDR3 reads CASSETANNYGYTF. CDR3 in DNA: TGTGCCAGCAGTGAAACGGCCAATAACTATGGCTACACCTTC.

V gene TRBV11-2 combines with J gene TRBJ1-2; maybe TRBD1 (5 bases). Trimming took off 2 bases at V and 4 bases at J, with 14 bases between the two ends. From germline, CDR1 is SGHAT and CDR2 FQNNGV. The CDR3 contains 15 residues. The CDR3 sequence is CASSLSSGSSYGYTF. The DNA for the CDR3 is TGTGCCAGCAGCTTATCGTCAGGGTCGAGCTATGGCTACACCTTC.

The rearrangement joins TRBV5-4 to TRBJ2-1, with 13 nucleotides matching TRBD2. J was trimmed by 4 bases and V by 5 bases; bases with no gene match: 3. CDR3 length: 15 amino acids. The germline CDR1 and CDR2 sequences are SGHNT and YYREEE (reference sequence). The CDR3 reads CASRSLAGGYNEQFF. The CDR3 DNA follows: TGTGCCAGCAGATCACTAGCGGGAGGGTACAATGAGCAGTTCTTC.

The genes are TRBV1 and TRBJ1-1. TRBV1 is a known pseudogene. The CDR3 has 16 amino acids. The CDR3 region is CTSSQDRSGMNTEAFF. CDR3 nucleotides: TGCACCAGCAGCCAAGATCGTTCGGGTATGAACACTGAAGCTTTCTTT.

This chain uses TRBV23-1 with TRBJ2-7; D is uncertain. TRBV23-1 is reported as an ORF; its role is uncertain. V was cut by 3 bases and J by 3 bases, with 21 bases left in between. The CDR3 runs to 17 residues. The CDR3 loop reads CASSHFPFGQKVYEQYF. The CDR3 DNA sequence: TGCGCCAGCAGTCACTTCCCCTTTGGCCAGAAAGTCTACGAGCAGTACTTC.

The CDR3 protein is CASSADFFAQYF. CDR3 DNA sequence: TGTGCCAGCAGCGCGGACTTTTTTGCCCAGTACTTC. This rearrangement joins TRBV12-3 or TRBV12-4 to TRBJ2-5; D possibly corresponds to TRBD2 (5 bases). The V and J ends lost 6 bases and 9 bases respectively, with 14 bases between them. This CDR3 contains 12 residues.

The V gene is TRBV2, the J gene TRBJ1-1; TRBD1 matches at 8 bases. This CDR3 contains 17 residues. Looked up from germline, CDR1 is SNHLY and CDR2 is FYNNEI. The J segment lost 0 bases and the V segment lost 5 bases, leaving 11 bases of the junction unmatched. Here the CDR3 reads CASSSPYRGSMNTEAFF. The CDR3 DNA follows: TGTGCCAGCAGTTCCCCGTACAGGGGGTCTATGAACACTGAAGCTTTCTTT.

The chain couples TRBV20-1 to TRBJ2-1; 7 positions match TRBD2. Germline values: CDR1 DFQATT, CDR2 SNEGSKA (reference sequence). The CDR3 spans 15 residues. The V and J ends lost 3 bases and 0 bases, in that order; junction bases with no gene match: 5. The CDR3, as DNA: TGCAGTGCTAGTGATGGGAGGGGCTCCTACAATGAGCAGTTCTTC. Its translation is CSASDGRGSYNEQFF.

The rearrangement links TRBV12-5 to TRBJ2-1, with unresolved D. Trimming removed 6 bases at V and 6 bases at J, with 6 bases between. CDR1 and CDR2 from the germline V gene are LGHNT and FRNRAP. There are 11 residues in the CDR3. The CDR3 sequence is CASGPRNEQFF. CDR3 bases: TGTGCTAGTGGCCCACGCAATGAGCAGTTCTTC.

The chain carries TRBV7-9 and TRBJ1-4, with TRBD1 as a possible D gene (6 bases). This CDR3 is 16 amino acids long. CDR1 is SEHNR and CDR2 is FQNEAQ in the germline V gene (reference sequence). V lost 1 base and J lost 4, with 13 bases in between. The CDR3 spells CASSLEGTTNNEKLFF. The CDR3 nucleotides read TGTGCCAGCAGCTTAGAAGGGACAACTAATAATGAAAAACTGTTTTTT.

The V gene is TRBV2, the J gene TRBJ1-1; 7 bases are shared with TRBD1. CDR1 is SNHLY, CDR2 FYNNEI, per germline. CDR3 size: 14 residues. The J segment lost 0 bases and the V segment lost 5 bases, leaving 3 bases of the junction unmatched. CDR3 nucleotide sequence: TGTGCCAGCAGTTTGACAGGGATGAACACTGAAGCTTTCTTT. Its protein product is CASSLTGMNTEAFF.

The chain is built from TRBV5-1 and TRBJ1-4; a weak D match, TRBD1 (6 bases). Trimming took 9 bases from V and 8 from J, leaving 23 bases between them. This CDR3 is built from 15 residues. CDR1 and CDR2 from the germline V gene are SGHRS and YFSETQ. The DNA of the CDR3 is TGCGCCAACCAAACCCTCAGGGGTGAGTACGAAAAACTGTTTTTT. It codes for CANQTLRGEYEKLFF.

J is TRBJ1-5 and V is TRBV5-1; possibly TRBD1 for D (5 bases). This CDR3 spans 15 amino acids. V lost 0 bases to trimming and J lost 1 base, with 8 bases between them. Germline CDR1 is SGHRS and CDR2 is YFSETQ. The CDR3 loop is CASSLVSGSNQPQHF. The CDR3 DNA sequence: TGCGCCAGCAGCTTGGTATCAGGGAGCAATCAGCCCCAGCATTTT.